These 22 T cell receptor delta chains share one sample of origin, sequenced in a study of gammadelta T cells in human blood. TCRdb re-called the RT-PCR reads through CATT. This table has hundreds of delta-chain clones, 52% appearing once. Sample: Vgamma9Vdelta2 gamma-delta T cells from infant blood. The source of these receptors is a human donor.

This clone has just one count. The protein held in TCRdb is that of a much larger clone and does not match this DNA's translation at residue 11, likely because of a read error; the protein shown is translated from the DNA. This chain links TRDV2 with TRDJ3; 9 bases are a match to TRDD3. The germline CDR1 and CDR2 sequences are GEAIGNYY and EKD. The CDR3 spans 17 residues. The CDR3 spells CACDYWGSSWVTRQMFF. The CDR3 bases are TGTGCCTGTGACTACTGGGGGAGCTCCTGGGTCACCCGACAGATGTTTTTC.

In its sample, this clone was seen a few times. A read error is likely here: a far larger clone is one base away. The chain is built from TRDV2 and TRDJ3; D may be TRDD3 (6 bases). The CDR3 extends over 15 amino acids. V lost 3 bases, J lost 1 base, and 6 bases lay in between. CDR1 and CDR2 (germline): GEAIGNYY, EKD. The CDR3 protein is CACDGGSWDTRQMFF. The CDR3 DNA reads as TGTGCCTGTGACGGGGGATCCTGGGACACCCGACAGATGTTTTTC.

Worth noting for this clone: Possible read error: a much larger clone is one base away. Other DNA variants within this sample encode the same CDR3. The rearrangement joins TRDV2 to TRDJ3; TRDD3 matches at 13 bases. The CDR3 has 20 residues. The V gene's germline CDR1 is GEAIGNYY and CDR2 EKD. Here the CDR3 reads CACDTVLGDTRSWDTRQMFF. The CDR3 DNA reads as TGTGCCTGTGACACCGTACTGGGGGATACGCGCTCCTGGGACACTCGACAGATGTTTTTC.

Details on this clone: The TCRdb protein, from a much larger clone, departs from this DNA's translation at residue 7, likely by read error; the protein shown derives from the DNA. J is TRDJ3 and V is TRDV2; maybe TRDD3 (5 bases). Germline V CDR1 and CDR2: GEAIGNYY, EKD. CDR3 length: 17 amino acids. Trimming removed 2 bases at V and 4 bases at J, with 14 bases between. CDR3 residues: CACDITVGSWDTRQMFF. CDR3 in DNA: TGTGCCTGTGACATCACTGTGGGATCTTGGGACACCCGACAGATGTTTTTC.

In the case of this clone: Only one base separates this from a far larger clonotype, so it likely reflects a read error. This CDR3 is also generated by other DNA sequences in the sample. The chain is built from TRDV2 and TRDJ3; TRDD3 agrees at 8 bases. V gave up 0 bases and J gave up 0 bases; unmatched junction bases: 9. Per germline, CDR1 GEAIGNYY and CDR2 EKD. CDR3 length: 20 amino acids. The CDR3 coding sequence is TGTGCCTGTGACACCGTTAGAGGGATACGCAGCTCCTGGGACACCCGACAGATGTTTTTC. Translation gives CACDTVRGIRSSWDTRQMFF.

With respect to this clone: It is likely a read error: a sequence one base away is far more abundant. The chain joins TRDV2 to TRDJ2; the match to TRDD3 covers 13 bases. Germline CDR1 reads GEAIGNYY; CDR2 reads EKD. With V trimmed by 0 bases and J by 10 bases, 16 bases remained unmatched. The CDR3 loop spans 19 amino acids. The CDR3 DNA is TGTGCCTGTGACACCCTTACTGGGGGATACGTGAGGGGAGGAGTACAACTCTTCTTT. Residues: CACDTLTGGYVRGGVQLFF.

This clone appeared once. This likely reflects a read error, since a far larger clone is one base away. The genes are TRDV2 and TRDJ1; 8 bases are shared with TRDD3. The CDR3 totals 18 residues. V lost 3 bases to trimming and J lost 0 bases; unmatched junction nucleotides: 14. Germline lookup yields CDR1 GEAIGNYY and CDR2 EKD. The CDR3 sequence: CACDPLLRDTRYTDKLIF. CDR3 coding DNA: TGTGCCTGTGACCCTCTACTGAGGGATACGCGGTACACCGATAAACTCATCTTT.

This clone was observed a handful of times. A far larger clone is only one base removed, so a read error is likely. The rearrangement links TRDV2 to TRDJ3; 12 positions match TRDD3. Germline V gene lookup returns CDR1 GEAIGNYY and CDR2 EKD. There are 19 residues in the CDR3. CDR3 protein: CARDLLGDTGTWDTRQMFF. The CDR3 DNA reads TGTGCCCGTGACTTACTGGGGGATACAGGGACCTGGGACACCCGACAGATGTTTTTC.

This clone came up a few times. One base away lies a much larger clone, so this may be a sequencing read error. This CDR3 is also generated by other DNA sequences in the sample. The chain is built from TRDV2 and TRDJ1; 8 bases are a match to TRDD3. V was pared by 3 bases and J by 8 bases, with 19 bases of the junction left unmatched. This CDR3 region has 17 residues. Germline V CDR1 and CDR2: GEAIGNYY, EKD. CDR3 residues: CACDVLTGGPTDRKLIF. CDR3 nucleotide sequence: TGTGCCTGTGACGTCCTAACTGGGGGCCCCACCGACAGAAAACTCATCTTT.

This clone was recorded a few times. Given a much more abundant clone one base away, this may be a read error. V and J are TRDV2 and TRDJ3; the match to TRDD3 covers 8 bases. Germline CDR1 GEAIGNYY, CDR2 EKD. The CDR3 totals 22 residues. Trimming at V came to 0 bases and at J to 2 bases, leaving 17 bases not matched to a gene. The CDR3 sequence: CACDTVLGGTRNRAWDTRQMFF. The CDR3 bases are TGTGCCTGTGACACCGTACTGGGGGGTACGCGGAATAGAGCCTGGGACACCCGACAGATGTTTTTC.

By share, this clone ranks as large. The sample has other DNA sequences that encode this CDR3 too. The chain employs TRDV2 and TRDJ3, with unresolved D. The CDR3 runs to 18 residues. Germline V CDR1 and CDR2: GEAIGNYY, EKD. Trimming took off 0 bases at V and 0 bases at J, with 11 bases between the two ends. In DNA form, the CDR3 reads TGTGCCTGTGACACCGCGGAGGTCTCCTCCTGGGACACCCGACAGATGTTTTTC. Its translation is CACDTAEVSSWDTRQMFF.

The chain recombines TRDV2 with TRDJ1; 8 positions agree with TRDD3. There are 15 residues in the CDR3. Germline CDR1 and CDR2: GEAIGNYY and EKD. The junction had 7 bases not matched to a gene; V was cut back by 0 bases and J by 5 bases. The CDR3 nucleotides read TGTGCCTGTGACACCGACGGGATACGCGGTGATAAACTCATCTTT. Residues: CACDTDGIRGDKLIF.

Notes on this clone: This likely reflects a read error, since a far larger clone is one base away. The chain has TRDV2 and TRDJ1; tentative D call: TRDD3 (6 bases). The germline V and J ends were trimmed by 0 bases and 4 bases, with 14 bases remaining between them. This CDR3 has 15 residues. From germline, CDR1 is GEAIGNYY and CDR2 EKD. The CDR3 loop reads CACDTWGLYIDKLIF. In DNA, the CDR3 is TGTGCCTGTGACACCTGGGGGCTGTACATCGATAAACTCATCTTT.

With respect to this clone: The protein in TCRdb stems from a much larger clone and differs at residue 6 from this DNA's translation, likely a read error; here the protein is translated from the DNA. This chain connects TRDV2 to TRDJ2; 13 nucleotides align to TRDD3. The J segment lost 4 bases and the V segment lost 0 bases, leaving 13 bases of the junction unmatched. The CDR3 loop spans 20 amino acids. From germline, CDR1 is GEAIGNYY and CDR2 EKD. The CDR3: CACDTRDLLGDTHRTAQLFF. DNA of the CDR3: TGTGCCTGTGACACCAGAGATCTACTGGGGGATACGCACAGGACAGCACAACTCTTCTTT.

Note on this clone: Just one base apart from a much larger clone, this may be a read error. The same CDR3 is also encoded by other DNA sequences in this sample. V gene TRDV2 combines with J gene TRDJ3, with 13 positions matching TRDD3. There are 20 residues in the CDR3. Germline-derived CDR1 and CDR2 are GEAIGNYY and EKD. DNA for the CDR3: TGTGCCTGTGACACACTGGGGGATACGCCAACGGGCTGGGACACTCGACAGATGTTTTTC. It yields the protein CACDTLGDTPTGWDTRQMFF.

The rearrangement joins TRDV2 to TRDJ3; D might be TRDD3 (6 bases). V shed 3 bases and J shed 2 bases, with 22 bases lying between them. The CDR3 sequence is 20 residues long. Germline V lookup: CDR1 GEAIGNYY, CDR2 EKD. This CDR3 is CACDRGEEVTGTWDTRQMFF. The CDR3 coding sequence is TGTGCCTGTGACCGCGGGGAGGAGGTTACTGGGACCTGGGACACCCGACAGATGTTTTTC.

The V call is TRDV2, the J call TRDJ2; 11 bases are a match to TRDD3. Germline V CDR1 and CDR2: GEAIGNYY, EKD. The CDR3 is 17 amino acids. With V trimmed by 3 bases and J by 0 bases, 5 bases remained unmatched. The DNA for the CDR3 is TGTGCCTGTGACCACGTACTGGGGGATACTTTGACAGCACAACTCTTCTTT. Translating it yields CACDHVLGDTLTAQLFF.

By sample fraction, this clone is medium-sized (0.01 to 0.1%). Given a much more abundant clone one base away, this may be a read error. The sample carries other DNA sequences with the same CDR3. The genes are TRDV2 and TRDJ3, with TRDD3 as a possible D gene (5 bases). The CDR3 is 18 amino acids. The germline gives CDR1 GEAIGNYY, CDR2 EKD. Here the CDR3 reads CACDTAEVSSWDTRQMFF. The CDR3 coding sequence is TGTGCCTGTGACACCGCGGAGGTCTCCTCCTGGGACACTCGACAGATGTTTTTC.

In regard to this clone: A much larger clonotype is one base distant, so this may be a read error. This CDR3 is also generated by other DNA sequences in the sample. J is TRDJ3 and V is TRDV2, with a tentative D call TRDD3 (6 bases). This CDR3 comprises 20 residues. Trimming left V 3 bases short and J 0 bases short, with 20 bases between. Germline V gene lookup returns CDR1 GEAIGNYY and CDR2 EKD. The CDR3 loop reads CACDGWGIPPSSWDTRQMFF. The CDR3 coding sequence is TGTGCCTGTGACGGCTGGGGAATACCTCCGAGCTCCTGGGACACCCGACAGATGTTTTTC.

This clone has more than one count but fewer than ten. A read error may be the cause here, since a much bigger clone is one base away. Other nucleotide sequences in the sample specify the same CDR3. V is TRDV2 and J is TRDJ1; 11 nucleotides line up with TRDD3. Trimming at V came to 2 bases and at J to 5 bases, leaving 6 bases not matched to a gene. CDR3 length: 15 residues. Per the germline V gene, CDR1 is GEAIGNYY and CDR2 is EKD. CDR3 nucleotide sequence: TGTGCCTGTGACAACCTGGGGGATACTACTGATAAACTCATCTTT. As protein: CACDNLGDTTDKLIF.

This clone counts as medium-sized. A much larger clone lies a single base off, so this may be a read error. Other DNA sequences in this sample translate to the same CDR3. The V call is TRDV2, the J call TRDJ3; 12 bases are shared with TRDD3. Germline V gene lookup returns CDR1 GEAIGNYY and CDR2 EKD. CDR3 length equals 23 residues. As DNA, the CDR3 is TGTGCCTGTGACACAGCGGGTCTACTGGGGGATACCCGGAGCTCCTGGGACACTCGACAGATGTTTTTC. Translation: CACDTAGLLGDTRSSWDTRQMFF.

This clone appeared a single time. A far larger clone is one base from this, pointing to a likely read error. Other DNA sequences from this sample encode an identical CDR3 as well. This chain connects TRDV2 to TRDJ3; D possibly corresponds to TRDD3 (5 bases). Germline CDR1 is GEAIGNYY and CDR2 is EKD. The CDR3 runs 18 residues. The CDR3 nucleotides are TGTGCCTGTGACACCGCGGAGGTCTCCTCCTGGGACACACGACAGATGTTTTTC. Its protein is CACDTAEVSSWDTRQMFF.